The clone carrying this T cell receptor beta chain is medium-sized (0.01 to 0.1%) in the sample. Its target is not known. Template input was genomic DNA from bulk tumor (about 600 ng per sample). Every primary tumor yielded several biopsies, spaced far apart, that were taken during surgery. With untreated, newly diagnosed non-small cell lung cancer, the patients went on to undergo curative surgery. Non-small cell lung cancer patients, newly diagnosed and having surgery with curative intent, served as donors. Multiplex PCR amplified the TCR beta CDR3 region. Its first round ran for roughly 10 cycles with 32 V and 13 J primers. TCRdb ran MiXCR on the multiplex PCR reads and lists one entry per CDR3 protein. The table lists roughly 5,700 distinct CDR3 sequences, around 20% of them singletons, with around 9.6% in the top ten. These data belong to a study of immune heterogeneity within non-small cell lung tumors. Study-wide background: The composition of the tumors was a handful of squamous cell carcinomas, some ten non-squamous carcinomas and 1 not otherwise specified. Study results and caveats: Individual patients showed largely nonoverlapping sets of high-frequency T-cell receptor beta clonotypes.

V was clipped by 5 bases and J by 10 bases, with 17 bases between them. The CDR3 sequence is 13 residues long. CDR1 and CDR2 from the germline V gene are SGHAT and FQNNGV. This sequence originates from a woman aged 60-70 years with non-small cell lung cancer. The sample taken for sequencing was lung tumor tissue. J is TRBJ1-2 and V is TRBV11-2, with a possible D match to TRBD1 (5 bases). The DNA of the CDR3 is TGTGCCAGCAGCCGGGGCGGCACAGCTCTCTACACCTTC. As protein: CASSRGGTALYTF.